Each of the 22 T cell receptor beta chains below was sequenced from the same sample in a study of CD8+ T cells in alopecia areata. After isolation, RNA underwent reverse transcription to generate cDNA as the sequencing template. Repertoires were generated with immunoSEQ multiplex PCR, while TCRdb's copy carries only in-frame clones and drops some. The sample has more than 95,000 clones; less than 50% are singletons. The sequencing sample was made of NKG2D-low CD8+ T cells sorted from blood. These receptors originate from a human donor with alopecia areata.

The V gene is TRBV28, the J gene TRBJ2-7, with a weak D call TRBD1 (5 bases). Germline V gives CDR1 MDHEN, CDR2 SYDVKM. V dropped 6 bases and J dropped 0 bases, with 15 bases sitting between them. The CDR3 sequence is 15 residues long. The CDR3 DNA follows: TGTGCCAGCAGCCCTCCGACAGATGGCTCCTACGAGCAGTACTTC. Protein: CASSPPTDGSYEQYF.

This clone was recorded once. The rearrangement links TRBV6-5 to TRBJ2-7; D might be TRBD2 (6 bases). The V end lost 0 bases, the J end lost 7 bases, and 10 bases lay between the germline ends. The CDR3 runs 13 residues. Germline CDR1 reads MNHEY; CDR2 reads SVGAGI. Written as DNA, the CDR3 is TGTGCCAGCAGTTACTCGGGAGGCGGTGAGCAGTACTTC. The encoded protein is CASSYSGGGEQYF.

This clone appeared a few times. V and J are TRBV29-1 and TRBJ2-1; no clear D. V lost 7 bases and J lost 6, with 7 bases in between. This CDR3 region has 10 residues. CDR1 is SQVTM and CDR2 is ANQGSEA in the germline V gene. In DNA, the CDR3 is TGCAGCGCAGCTTTCAATGAGCAGTTCTTC. Protein product: CSAAFNEQFF.

V gene TRBV30 combines with J gene TRBJ1-5; D may be TRBD1 (5 bases). Germline lookup yields CDR1 GTSNPN and CDR2 SVGIG (reference sequence). The CDR3 contains 15 residues. CDR3 amino acids: CAVQGGSHSNQPQHF. The CDR3 nucleotides are TGTGCTGTTCAGGGTGGAAGCCATAGCAATCAGCCCCAGCATTTT. Full variable domain (outside the CDR3, taken from reference TRBV30 and TRBJ1-5): SQTIHQWPATLVQPVGSPLSLECTVEGTSNPNLYWYRQAAGRGLQLLFYSVGIGQISSEVPQNLSASRPQDRQFILSSKKLLLSDSGFYLCAVQGGSHSNQPQHFGDGTRLSIL.

V is TRBV30 and J is TRBJ2-7; D unclear. With 6 bases removed from V and 0 bases from J, the gap between germline ends came to 12 bases. Germline CDR1 and CDR2: GTSNPN and SVGIG (reference sequence). This CDR3 has 13 amino acids. As DNA, the CDR3 is TGTGCCTGCGCCCCCACGAGCTCCTACGAGCAGTACTTC. Translation gives CACAPTSSYEQYF.

This chain connects TRBV7-8 to TRBJ2-5, with D perhaps given as TRBD1 or TRBD2 (5 bases each). Trimming took off 5 bases at V and 0 bases at J, with 10 bases between the two ends. Germline V gives CDR1 SGHVS, CDR2 FQNEAQ. CDR3 length: 14 amino acids. The CDR3 DNA reads as TGTGCCAGCAGCCCGGGACCAAACCAAGAGACCCAGTACTTC. Protein product: CASSPGPNQETQYF.

There are a few counts of this clone. This chain's CDR3 is CASSSHTSEQYF. The DNA for the CDR3 is TGTGCCAGCAGTTCCCACACCTCCGAGCAGTACTTC. The rearrangement links TRBV28 to TRBJ2-7, with D uncertain. Germline V gene sequence: CDR1 MDHEN, CDR2 SYDVKM. This CDR3 spans 12 amino acids. The V end was cut by 4 bases, the J end by 6 bases, with 10 bases between.

This clone has only a few counts. The CDR3 loop is CSVKGDSNQPQHF. In DNA form, the CDR3 reads TGCAGCGTTAAGGGGGATAGCAATCAGCCCCAGCATTTT. The rearrangement links TRBV29-1 to TRBJ1-5, with D possibly matching TRBD1 (6 bases). This CDR3 has 13 residues. The V end lost 5 bases, the J end lost 0 bases, and 8 bases lay between the germline ends. In germline, CDR1 is SQVTM, CDR2 ANQGSEA. Full variable domain (remainder filled in from reference TRBV29-1 and TRBJ1-5): SAVISQKPSRDICQRGTSLTIQCQVDSQVTMMFWYRQQPGQSLTLIATANQGSEATYESGFVIDKFPISRPNLTFSTLTVSNMSPEDSSIYLCSVKGDSNQPQHFGDGTRLSIL.

The V call is TRBV29-1, the J call TRBJ2-3; tentatively, D is TRBD2 (5 bases). The V end was cut by 5 bases, the J end by 2 bases, with 14 bases between. The germline gives CDR1 SQVTM, CDR2 ANQGSEA. The CDR3 consists of 14 residues. For the CDR3, the DNA is TGCAGCGTTCTCGGGGTATCCGCCACAGATACGCAGTATTTT. Its protein product is CSVLGVSATDTQYF.

There are a few counts of this clone. The chain recombines TRBV7-9 with TRBJ2-3; D ambiguous. The germline CDR1 and CDR2 sequences are SEHNR and FQNEAQ (reference sequence). The CDR3 spans 17 residues. The V gene lost 6 bases and the J gene lost 2 bases, with 21 bases spanning the gap. The CDR3 DNA is TGTGCCAGCAGGGAAGGGCAGGAGATCCCGGTCACAGATACGCAGTATTTT. Translating gives CASREGQEIPVTDTQYF.

The genes are TRBV29-1 and TRBJ2-1, with 7 positions matching TRBD2. The CDR3 has 15 amino acids. The V gene end was trimmed by 5 bases and the J gene end by 1 base; junction bases not matched to a gene: 8. Per the germline V gene, CDR1 is SQVTM and CDR2 is ANQGSEA. The CDR3 DNA is TGCAGCGTTCCTACCGGGAGGAGGTCCTACAATGAGCAGTTCTTC. This gives the protein CSVPTGRRSYNEQFF.

This clone was counted between two and nine times. The chain is built from TRBV29-1 and TRBJ1-4; no definite D call. Germline loops: CDR1 SQVTM, CDR2 ANQGSEA. V dropped 4 bases and J dropped 4 bases, with 7 bases sitting between them. This CDR3 region has 12 residues. The CDR3 DNA reads as TGCAGCGTTGTCAGCCTTAATGAAAAACTGTTTTTT. Its protein is CSVVSLNEKLFF.

CDR3 amino acids: CSVPIGGGTEAFF. The DNA of the CDR3 is TGCAGCGTGCCTATTGGGGGTGGCACTGAAGCTTTCTTT. The chain employs TRBV29-1 and TRBJ1-1; a weak D match, TRBD1 (5 bases). The CDR3 loop spans 13 amino acids. Deletions cut 6 bases from V and 4 bases from J, with 15 bases between. Germline-derived CDR1 and CDR2 are SQVTM and ANQGSEA.

This CDR3 is CASSGEIEQPQHF. The CDR3 DNA follows: TGTGCCAGCAGCGGGGAGATAGAACAGCCCCAGCATTTT. V is TRBV7-9 and J is TRBJ1-5; D ambiguous. The CDR3 loop spans 13 amino acids. Trimming left V 5 bases short and J 7 bases short, with 12 bases between. Germline CDR1 SEHNR, CDR2 FQNEAQ (reference sequence).

The chain joins TRBV29-1 to TRBJ2-6; 10 bases are shared with TRBD1. CDR1 and CDR2 (germline): SQVTM, ANQGSEA. Losses at the gene ends were 5 bases for V and 0 bases for J; bases not matched to a gene: 7. The CDR3 totals 17 residues. For the CDR3, the DNA is TGCAGCGTTACTGCCGGGACAGGGGTCTCTGGGGCCAACGTCCTGACTTTC. It codes for CSVTAGTGVSGANVLTF.

The CDR3 sequence: CASSLEGGFQETQYF. CDR3 coding DNA: TGCGCCAGCAGCTTGGAAGGGGGGTTCCAAGAGACCCAGTACTTC. This chain connects TRBV5-1 to TRBJ2-5, with D possibly called TRBD1 or TRBD2 (6 bases each). The V end lost 0 bases, the J end lost 1 base, and 10 bases lay between the germline ends. This CDR3 is built from 15 residues. The germline gives CDR1 SGHRS, CDR2 YFSETQ.

The chain uses TRBV29-1 and TRBJ2-7; no clear D gene. This CDR3 is built from 12 residues. Germline V gene sequence: CDR1 SQVTM, CDR2 ANQGSEA. V was shortened by 4 bases and J by 2 bases, with 9 bases between the two germline ends. CDR3 sequence reads: CSVAGKPYEQYF. The DNA for the CDR3 is TGCAGCGTTGCTGGGAAGCCCTACGAGCAGTACTTC.

The V and J genes are TRBV29-1 and TRBJ1-1; D is possibly TRBD1 (6 bases). Per the germline V gene, CDR1 is SQVTM and CDR2 is ANQGSEA. V was clipped by 5 bases and J by 5 bases, with 15 bases between them. The CDR3 is 13 amino acids. The CDR3 sequence is CSVSTGLSTEAFF. The CDR3 DNA sequence: TGCAGCGTTTCCACAGGGTTGAGTACTGAAGCTTTCTTT.

The CDR3 loop is CASSHGSSYEQYF. The CDR3 DNA is TGTGCCAGCAGCCATGGCAGCTCCTACGAGCAGTACTTC. This chain uses TRBV5-6 with TRBJ2-7; D is unresolved. Per germline, CDR1 SGHDT and CDR2 YYEEEE. The CDR3 is made up of 13 amino acids. Trimming pared 4 bases from V and 0 bases from J, leaving 8 bases between.

The chain's CDR3 is CASSPGVSYEQYF. The CDR3 nucleotides are TGTGCCAGCAGCCCCGGGGTCTCCTACGAGCAGTACTTC. The chain uses TRBV9 and TRBJ2-7, with D possibly being TRBD2 (5 bases). V was shortened by 4 bases and J by 0 bases, with 8 bases between the two germline ends. This CDR3 has 13 amino acids. Germline assignment: CDR1 SGDLS and CDR2 YYNGEE.

V usage is TRBV23-1 and J usage is TRBJ1-5, with D possibly being TRBD1 (6 bases). TRBV23-1 is sorted into the ORF group, with uncertain function. The CDR3 totals 16 residues. V gave up 3 bases and J gave up 3 bases, with 15 bases separating them. The CDR3: CASSQTGGQDNQPQHF. The CDR3 DNA is TGCGCCAGCAGTCAGACCGGGGGGCAGGACAATCAGCCCCAGCATTTT.

The V and J genes are TRBV29-1 and TRBJ1-1, with D tentatively TRBD1 (5 bases). This CDR3 has 14 amino acids. Germline V gene data show CDR1 as SQVTM and CDR2 as ANQGSEA. The V gene lost 5 bases and the J gene lost 8 bases, with 21 bases spanning the gap. CDR3: CSVSNGDRTAEAFF. The CDR3 DNA reads TGCAGCGTTTCGAATGGGGACCGAACAGCAGAAGCTTTCTTT.